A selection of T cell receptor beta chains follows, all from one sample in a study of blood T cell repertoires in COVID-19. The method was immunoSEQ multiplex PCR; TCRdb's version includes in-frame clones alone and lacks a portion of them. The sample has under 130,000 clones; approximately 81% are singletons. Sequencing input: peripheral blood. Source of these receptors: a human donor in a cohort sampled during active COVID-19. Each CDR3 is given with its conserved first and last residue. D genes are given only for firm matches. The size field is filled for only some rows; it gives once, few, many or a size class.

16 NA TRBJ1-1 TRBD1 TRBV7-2 TGTGCCAGCAGCCAAGTACCGACAGGGGTAGGCACTGAAGCTTTCTTT CASSQVPTGVGTEAFF
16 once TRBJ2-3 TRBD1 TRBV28 TGTGCCAGCAGCACTCAAGTCCCGGGACAGTTGGATACGCAGTATTTT CASSTQVPGQLDTQYF
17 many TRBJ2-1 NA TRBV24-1 TGTGCCACCAGTGATTTCTCCCTAGGGACTTTATACAATGAGCAGTTCTTC CATSDFSLGTLYNEQFF
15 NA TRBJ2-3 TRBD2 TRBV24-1 TGTGCCACCAGTGGCCGCGGGGGTAGCACAGATACGCAGTATTTT CATSGRGGSTDTQYF
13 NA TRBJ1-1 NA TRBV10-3 TGTGCCATCAACCCGACGGGGAACACTGAAGCTTTCTTT CAINPTGNTEAFF
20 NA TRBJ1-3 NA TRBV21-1 TGTGCCAGCAGCAAACTCGCGTGTGGGACTGACCGGGACTGCGGAAACACCATATATTTT CASSKLACGTDRDCGNTIYF
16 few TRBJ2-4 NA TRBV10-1 TGCGCCAGCATTAAAACTCGGGTATGGTCCAAAAACATTCAGTACTTC CASIKTRVWSKNIQYF
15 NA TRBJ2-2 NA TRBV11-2 TGTGCCAGCAGCTTAGGATGGGAGTTCACCGGGGAGCTGTTTTTT CASSLGWEFTGELFF
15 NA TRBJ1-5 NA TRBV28 TGTGCCAGCCAGACGGGGGGAGTGGGCAATCAGCCCCAGCATTTT CASQTGGVGNQPQHF
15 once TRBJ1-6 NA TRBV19 TGTGCCAGCACGGACAGAGTTCTTACTAATTCACCCCTCCACTTT CASTDRVLTNSPLHF
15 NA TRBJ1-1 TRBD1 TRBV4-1 TGCGCCAGCAGCCAAGGACGGCCGGGACAGGGAAAAGCTTTCTTT CASSQGRPGQGKAFF
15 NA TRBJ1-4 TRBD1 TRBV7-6 TGTGCCAGCAGCTCCAGGGGGCCCGGTAATGAAAAACTGTTTTTT CASSSRGPGNEKLFF
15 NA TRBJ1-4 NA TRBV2 TGTGCCAGCACTCCCCGTGGGGCAGGACCCGTCCAACTGTTTTTT CASTPRGAGPVQLFF
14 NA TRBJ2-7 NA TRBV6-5 TGTGCCACCTCGGCGGGTGGAGGCTCCTACGAGCAGTACTTC CATSAGGGSYEQYF
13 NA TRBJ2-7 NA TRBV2 TGTGCCAGCAGTGAAGCTGGGGACTCCGAGCAGTACTTC CASSEAGDSEQYF
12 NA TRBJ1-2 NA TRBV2 TGTGCCAGCGGTGGCGTAGGGGGAGGCTACACCTTC CASGGVGGGYTF
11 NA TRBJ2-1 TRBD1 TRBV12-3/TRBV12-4 TGTGCCAGCAACAGGGGTAATGAGCAGTTCTTC CASNRGNEQFF
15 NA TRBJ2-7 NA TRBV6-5 TGTGCCAGCAGCCAAACCCCCACAGGGCCCTCCGAGCAGTACTTC CASSQTPTGPSEQYF
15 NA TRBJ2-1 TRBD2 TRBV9 TGTGCCAGCAGCCCCCTAGCGGATAAATACAATGAGCAGTTCTTC CASSPLADKYNEQFF
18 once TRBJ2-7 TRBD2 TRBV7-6 TGTGCCAGCAGCTTTATGGAGTCCGGGACTAGCGGCCTTTACGAGCAGTACTTC CASSFMESGTSGLYEQYF